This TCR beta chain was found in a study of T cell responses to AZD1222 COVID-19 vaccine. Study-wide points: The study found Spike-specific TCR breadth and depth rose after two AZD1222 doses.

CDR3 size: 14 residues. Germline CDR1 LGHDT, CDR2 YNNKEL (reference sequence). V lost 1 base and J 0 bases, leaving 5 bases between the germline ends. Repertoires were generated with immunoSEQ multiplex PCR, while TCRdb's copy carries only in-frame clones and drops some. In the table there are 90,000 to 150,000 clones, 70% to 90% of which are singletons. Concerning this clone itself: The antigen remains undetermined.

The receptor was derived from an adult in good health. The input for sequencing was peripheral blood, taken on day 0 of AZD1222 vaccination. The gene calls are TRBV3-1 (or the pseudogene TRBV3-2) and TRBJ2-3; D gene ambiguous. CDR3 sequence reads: CASSQGYSTDTQYF. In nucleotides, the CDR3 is TGTGCCAGCAGCCAAGGATACAGCACAGATACGCAGTATTTT.